The source of this T cell receptor (beta chain) is a study of a mutant IDH1 vaccine in newly diagnosed glioma. Time point denoted: week 5, during vaccination. Topical imiquimod accompanied each vaccine dose, which consisted of 300 ug of mutant IDH1 20-mer peptide. Libraries were prepared by immunoSEQ multiplex PCR; TCRdb keeps only in-frame clonotypes and omits some of them. In the table there are more than 55,000 clones, 82% of which are singletons. Points on this clone: What it binds is unknown. A junction end diverges from the germline sequence, so it may reflect a read error.

The CDR3 is made up of 14 amino acids. CDR1 SQVTM and CDR2 ANQGSEA come from the germline V gene. This material consisted of PBMCs, taken from a glioma patient whose treatment included an IDH1 peptide vaccine. The chain has TRBV29-1 and TRBJ2-2; TRBD2 is a possible D gene (6 bases). This TCR derives from a woman between 18 and 29 years old with glioma. Some clones in this sample may be carry-over from other donors' samples. CDR3: CSVEGQGGTGELFF. The DNA for the CDR3 is TGCAGCGTCGAAGGGCAGGGAGGCACCGGGGAGCTGTTTTTT.